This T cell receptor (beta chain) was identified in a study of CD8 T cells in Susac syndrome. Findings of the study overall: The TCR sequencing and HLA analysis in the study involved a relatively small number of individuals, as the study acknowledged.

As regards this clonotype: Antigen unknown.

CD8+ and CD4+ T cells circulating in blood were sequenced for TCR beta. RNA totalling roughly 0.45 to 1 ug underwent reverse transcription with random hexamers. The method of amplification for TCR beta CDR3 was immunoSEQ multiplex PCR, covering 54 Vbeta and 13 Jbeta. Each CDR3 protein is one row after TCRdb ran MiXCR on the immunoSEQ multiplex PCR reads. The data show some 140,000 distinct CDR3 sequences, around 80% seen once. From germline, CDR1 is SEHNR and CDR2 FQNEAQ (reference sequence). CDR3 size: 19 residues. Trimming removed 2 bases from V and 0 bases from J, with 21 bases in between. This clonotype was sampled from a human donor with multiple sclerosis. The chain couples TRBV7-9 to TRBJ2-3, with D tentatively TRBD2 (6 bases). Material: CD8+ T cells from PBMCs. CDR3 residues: CASSLSRGTGTTSTDTQYF. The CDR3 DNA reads TGTGCCAGCAGCTTAAGCCGAGGGACTGGCACTACAAGCACAGATACGCAGTATTTT.